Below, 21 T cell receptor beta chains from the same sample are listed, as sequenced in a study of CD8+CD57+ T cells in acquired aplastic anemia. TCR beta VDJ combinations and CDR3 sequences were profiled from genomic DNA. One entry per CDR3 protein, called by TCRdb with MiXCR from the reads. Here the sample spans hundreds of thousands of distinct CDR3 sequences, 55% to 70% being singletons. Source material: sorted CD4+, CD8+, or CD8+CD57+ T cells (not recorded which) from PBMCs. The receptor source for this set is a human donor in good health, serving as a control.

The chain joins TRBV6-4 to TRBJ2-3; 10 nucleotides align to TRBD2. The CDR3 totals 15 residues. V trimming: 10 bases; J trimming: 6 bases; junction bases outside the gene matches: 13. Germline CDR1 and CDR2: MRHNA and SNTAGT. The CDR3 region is CATCALAGAGDTQYF. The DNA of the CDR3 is TGTGCCACTTGTGCCCTAGCGGGAGCGGGTGATACGCAGTATTTT.

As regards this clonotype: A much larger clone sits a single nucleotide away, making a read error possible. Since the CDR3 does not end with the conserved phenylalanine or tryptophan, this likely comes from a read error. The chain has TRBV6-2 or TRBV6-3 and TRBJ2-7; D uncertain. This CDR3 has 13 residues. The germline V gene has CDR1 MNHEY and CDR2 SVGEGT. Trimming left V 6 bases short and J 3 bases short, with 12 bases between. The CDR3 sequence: CASSSVRLYEQYL. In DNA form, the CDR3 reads TGTGCCAGCAGCTCAGTACGTCTCTACGAGCAGTACCTC.

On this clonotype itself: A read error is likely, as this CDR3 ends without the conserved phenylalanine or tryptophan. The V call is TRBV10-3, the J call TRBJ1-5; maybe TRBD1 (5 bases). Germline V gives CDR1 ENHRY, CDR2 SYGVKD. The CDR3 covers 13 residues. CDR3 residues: CASSVTQDQPQHL. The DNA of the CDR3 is TGTGCCAGCAGTGTCACACAGGACCAGCCCCAGCATTTG.

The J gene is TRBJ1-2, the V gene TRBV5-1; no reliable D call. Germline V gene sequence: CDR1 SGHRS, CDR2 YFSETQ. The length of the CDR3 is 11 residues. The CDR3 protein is CGSGQLYGYTF. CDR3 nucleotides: TGCGGGAGCGGGCAGCTCTATGGCTACACCTTC.

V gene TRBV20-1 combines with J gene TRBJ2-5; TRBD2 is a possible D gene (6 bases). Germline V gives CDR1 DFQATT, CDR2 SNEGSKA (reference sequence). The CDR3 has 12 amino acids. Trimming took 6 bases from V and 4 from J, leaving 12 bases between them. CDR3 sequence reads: CSADAGRETQYF. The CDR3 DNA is TGCAGTGCCGATGCGGGGAGAGAGACCCAGTACTTC.

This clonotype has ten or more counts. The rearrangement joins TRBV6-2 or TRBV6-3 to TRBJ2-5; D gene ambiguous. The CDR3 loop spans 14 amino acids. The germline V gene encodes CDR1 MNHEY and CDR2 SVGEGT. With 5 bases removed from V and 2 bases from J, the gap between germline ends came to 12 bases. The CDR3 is CASSNYRKQETQYF. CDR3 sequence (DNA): TGTGCCAGCAGTAACTATCGGAAGCAAGAGACCCAGTACTTC.

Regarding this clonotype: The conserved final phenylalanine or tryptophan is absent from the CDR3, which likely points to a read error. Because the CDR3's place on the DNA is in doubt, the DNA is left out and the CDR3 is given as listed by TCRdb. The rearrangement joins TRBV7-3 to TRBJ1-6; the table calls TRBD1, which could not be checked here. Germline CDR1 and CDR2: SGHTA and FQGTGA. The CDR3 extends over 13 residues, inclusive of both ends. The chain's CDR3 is CASSPGTGKNYGY.

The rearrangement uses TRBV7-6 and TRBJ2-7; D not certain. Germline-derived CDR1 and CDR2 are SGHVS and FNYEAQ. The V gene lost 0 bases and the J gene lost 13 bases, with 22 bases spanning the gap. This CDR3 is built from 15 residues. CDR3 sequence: CASSLAPASYEQYYF. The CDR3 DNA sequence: TGTGCCAGCAGCTTAGCGCCAGCCTCCTACGAGCAGTACTACTTC.

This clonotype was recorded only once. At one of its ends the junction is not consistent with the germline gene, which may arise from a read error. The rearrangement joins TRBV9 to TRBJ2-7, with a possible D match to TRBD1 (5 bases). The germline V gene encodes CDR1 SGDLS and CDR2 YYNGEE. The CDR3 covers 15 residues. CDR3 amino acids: CASSVQGGLGAEQYF. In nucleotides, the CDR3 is TGCGCCAGCAGCGTCCAGGGTGGCCTTGGTGCCGAGCAGTACTTC.

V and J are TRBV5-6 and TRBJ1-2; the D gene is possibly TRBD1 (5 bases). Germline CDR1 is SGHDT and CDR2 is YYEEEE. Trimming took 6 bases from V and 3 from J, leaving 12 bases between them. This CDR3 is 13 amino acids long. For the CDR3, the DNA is TGTGCCAGCATCCCGACAGCAGACTATGGCTACACCTTC. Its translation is CASIPTADYGYTF.

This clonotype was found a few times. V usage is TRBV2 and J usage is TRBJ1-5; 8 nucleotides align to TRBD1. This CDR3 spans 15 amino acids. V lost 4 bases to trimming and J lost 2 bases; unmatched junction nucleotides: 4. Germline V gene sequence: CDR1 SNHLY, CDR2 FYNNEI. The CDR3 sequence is CASSVTGDGNQPQHF. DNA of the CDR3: TGTGCCAGCAGTGTGACAGGGGATGGCAATCAGCCCCAGCATTTT.

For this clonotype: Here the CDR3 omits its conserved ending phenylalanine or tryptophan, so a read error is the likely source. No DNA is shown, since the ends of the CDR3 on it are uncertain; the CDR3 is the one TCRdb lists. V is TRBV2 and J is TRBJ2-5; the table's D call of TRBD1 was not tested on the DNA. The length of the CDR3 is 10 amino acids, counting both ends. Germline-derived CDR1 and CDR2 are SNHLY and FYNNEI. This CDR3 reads CASSRGQGVI.

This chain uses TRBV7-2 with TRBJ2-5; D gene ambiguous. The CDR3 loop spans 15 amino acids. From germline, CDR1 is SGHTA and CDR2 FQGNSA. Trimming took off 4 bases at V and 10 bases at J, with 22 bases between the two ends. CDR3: CASSWRPSWKKVQYF. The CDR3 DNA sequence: TGTGCCAGCAGCTGGCGACCGTCCTGGAAGAAGGTCCAGTACTTC.

CDR3 coding DNA: TGTGCCAGCAGCTTAGCCTCTAGGTCAGAGACCCAGTACTTC. Protein sequence: CASSLASRSETQYF. The rearrangement joins TRBV5-4 to TRBJ2-5; the D is unclear. CDR1 and CDR2 (germline): SGHNT, YYREEE (reference sequence). V lost 2 bases to trimming and J lost 4 bases, with 12 bases between them. CDR3 size: 14 residues.

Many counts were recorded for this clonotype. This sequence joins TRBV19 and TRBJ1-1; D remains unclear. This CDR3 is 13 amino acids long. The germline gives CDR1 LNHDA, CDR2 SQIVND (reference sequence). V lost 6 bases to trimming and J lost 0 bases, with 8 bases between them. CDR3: CASRPGLNTEAFF. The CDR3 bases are TGTGCCAGTAGGCCCGGGCTGAACACTGAAGCTTTCTTT.

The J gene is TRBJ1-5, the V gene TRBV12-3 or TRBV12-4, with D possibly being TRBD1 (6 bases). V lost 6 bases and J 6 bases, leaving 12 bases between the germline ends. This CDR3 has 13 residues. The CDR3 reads CASRDQGTQPQHF. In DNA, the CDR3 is TGTGCCAGCAGAGACCAGGGGACTCAGCCCCAGCATTTT.

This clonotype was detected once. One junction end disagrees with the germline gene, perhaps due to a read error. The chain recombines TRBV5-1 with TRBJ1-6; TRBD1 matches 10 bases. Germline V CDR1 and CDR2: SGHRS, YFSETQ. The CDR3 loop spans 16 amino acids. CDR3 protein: CASSPLGTGVDSPLHF. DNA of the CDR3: TGTGCCAGCTCACCACTCGGGACAGGGGTAGATTCACCCCTCCACTTT.

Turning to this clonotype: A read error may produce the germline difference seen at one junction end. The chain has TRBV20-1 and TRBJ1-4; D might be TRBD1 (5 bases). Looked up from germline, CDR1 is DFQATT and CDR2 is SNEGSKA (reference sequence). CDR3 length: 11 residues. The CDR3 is CSAQLPGLAVF. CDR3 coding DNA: TGCAGTGCTCAATTACCGGGACTAGCGGTTTTT.

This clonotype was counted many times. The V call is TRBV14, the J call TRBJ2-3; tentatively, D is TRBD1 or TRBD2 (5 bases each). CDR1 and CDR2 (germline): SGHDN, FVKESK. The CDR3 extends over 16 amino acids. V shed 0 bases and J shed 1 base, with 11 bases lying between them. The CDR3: CASSQDGAWGTDTQYF. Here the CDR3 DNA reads TGTGCCAGCAGCCAAGACGGGGCCTGGGGCACAGATACGCAGTATTTT.

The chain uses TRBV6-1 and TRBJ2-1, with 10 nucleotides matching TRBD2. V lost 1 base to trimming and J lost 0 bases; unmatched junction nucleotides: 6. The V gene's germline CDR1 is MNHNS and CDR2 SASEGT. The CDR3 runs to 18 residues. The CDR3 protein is CASSEDLLAGVSYNEQFF. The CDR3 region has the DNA TGTGCCAGCAGTGAAGACCTCCTAGCGGGGGTCTCCTACAATGAGCAGTTCTTC.

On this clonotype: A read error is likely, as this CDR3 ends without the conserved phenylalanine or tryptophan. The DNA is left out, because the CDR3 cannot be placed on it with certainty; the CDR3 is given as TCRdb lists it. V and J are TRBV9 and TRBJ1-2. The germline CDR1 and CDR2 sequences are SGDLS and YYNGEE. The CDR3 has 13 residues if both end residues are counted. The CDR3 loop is CASSLQETQYFGL.